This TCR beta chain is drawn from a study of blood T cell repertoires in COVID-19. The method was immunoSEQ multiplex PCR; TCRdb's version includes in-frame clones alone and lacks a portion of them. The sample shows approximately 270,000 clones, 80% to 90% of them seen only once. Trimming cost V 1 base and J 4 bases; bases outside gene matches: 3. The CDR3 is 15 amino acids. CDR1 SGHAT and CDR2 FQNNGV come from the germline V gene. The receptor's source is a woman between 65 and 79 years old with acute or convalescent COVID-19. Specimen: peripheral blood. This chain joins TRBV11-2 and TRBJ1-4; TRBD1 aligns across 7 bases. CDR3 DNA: TGTGCCAGCAGCTTAGCAGGGGGGCATAATGAAAAACTGTTTTTT. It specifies CASSLAGGHNEKLFF. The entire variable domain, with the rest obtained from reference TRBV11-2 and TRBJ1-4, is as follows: EAGVAQSPRYKIIEKRQSVAFWCNPISGHATLYWYQQILGQGPKLLIQFQNNGVVDDSQLPKDRFSAERLKGVDSTLKIQPAKLEDSAVYLCASSLAGGHNEKLFFGSGTQLSVL.